These 22 T cell receptor beta chains share one sample of origin, sequenced in a study of T cells in Graves' hyperthyroidism and ophthalmopathy. Amplified regions were TCR beta CDR3 sequences from RNA transcripts. HTBI primers were used for first-round RT-PCR of the TCR CDR3. One entry per CDR3 protein results from TCRdb running MiXCR on the multiplex PCR reads. The table records some 380,000 distinct CDR3 sequences, roughly 14% of them present only once. Sequencing was done on a sample of blood. The receptors originated from a man aged 25 to 40 with Graves' hyperthyroidism that later progressed to Graves' ophthalmopathy.

Concerning this clonotype itself: Since a much larger clone is just one base distant, this may be a read error. The chain links TRBV2 to TRBJ2-1; TRBD2 aligns across 11 bases. Germline CDR1 is SNHLY and CDR2 is FYNNEI. This CDR3 contains 13 residues. The CDR3 DNA reads TGTGCCAGCAGAGCGACTAGCGGGGTTGAGCAGTGCTTC. This encodes CASRATSGVEQCF.

Many counts were recorded for this clonotype. The chain combines TRBV27 with TRBJ2-7; D is ambiguous. V was clipped by 2 bases and J by 0 bases, with 11 bases between them. CDR3 size: 15 residues. Looked up from germline, CDR1 is MNHEY and CDR2 is SMNVEV (reference sequence). The CDR3 region has the DNA TGTGCCAGCAGTTTACTGGCGACCGGCTCCTACGAGCAGTACTTC. Its translation: CASSLLATGSYEQYF.

Of note for this clonotype: Possible read error: a much larger clone is one base away. The rearrangement uses TRBV5-1 and TRBJ1-1; no clear D gene. In germline, CDR1 is SGHRS, CDR2 YFSETQ. CDR3 length: 13 residues. The CDR3 DNA sequence: TGCGCCAGCACCCGGGCCATGAACACTGGAGCTTTCTTT. Translation gives CASTRAMNTGAFF.

This clonotype was observed at least ten times. This chain uses TRBV28 with TRBJ2-1; 10 positions agree with TRBD2. V shed 5 bases and J 8 bases; nucleotides not matched to a gene: 21. The germline V gene has CDR1 MDHEN and CDR2 SYDVKM. The length of the CDR3 is 19 residues. DNA of the CDR3: TGTGCCAGCAGTACTACCCTGCGTAGCGGGGGGACCAGATTGTATGAGCAGTTCTTC. Encoded protein: CASSTTLRSGGTRLYEQFF.

This clonotype was recorded at least ten times. V and J are TRBV20-1 and TRBJ2-7, with TRBD2 matching over 9 bases. Germline V gene sequence: CDR1 DFQATT, CDR2 SNEGSKA (reference sequence). The J segment lost 0 bases and the V segment lost 3 bases, leaving 6 bases of the junction unmatched. This CDR3 spans 15 amino acids. The chain's CDR3 is CSARTAGGTSYEQYF. The CDR3 DNA sequence: TGCAGTGCTAGGACAGCGGGGGGAACCTCCTACGAGCAGTACTTC.

This clonotype was counted many times. This chain uses TRBV5-1 with TRBJ2-3, with 11 nucleotides matching TRBD2. Germline trimming cut 4 bases from V and 3 bases from J; bases unmatched to any gene: 7. The CDR3 spans 16 residues. The germline V gene has CDR1 SGHRS and CDR2 YFSETQ. The CDR3 is CASSRAGTSGTDTQYF. CDR3 in DNA: TGCGCCAGCAGCCGGGCCGGGACTAGCGGTACAGATACGCAGTATTTT.

The V gene is TRBV24-1, the J gene TRBJ2-1; D might be TRBD1 (5 bases). Germline lookup yields CDR1 KGHDR and CDR2 SFDVKD. With 4 bases removed from V and 5 bases from J, the gap between germline ends came to 20 bases. The CDR3 runs to 17 residues. The CDR3 DNA reads as TGTGCCACCAGTGACTCCAGACAGCTATATCAAAACAATGAGCAGTTCTTC. Protein product: CATSDSRQLYQNNEQFF.

The chain joins TRBV28 to TRBJ2-3; tentative D call: TRBD2 (5 bases). This CDR3 comprises 15 residues. Germline values: CDR1 MDHEN, CDR2 SYDVKM. Between the trimmed V and J ends, which lost 3 bases and 5 bases, there was a span of 15 bases. The CDR3 region is CASSFSAAAVDTQYF. The CDR3 nucleotides are TGTGCCAGCAGTTTCTCAGCGGCCGCGGTAGATACGCAGTATTTT.

On this clonotype itself: A junction boundary mismatches the germline segment, possibly from a read error. The V gene is TRBV6-2 or TRBV6-3, the J gene TRBJ2-5; tentative D call: TRBD1 (5 bases). Germline V gene lookup returns CDR1 MNHEY and CDR2 SVGEGT. This CDR3 is 13 amino acids long. The CDR3 here is CASRIAGQESQYF. In DNA, the CDR3 is TGTGCCAGCAGGATAGCAGGGCAAGAGTCCCAGTACTTC.

The genes are TRBV7-9 and TRBJ1-1; TRBD1 agrees at 7 bases. Germline CDR1 is SEHNR and CDR2 is FQNEAQ (reference sequence). With V trimmed by 5 bases and J by 6 bases, 12 bases remained unmatched. The length of the CDR3 is 15 residues. CDR3 nucleotide sequence: TGTGCCAGCAGCCCACATGGGACAGAGAGCGCTGAAGCTTTCTTT. Translation: CASSPHGTESAEAFF.

The chain uses TRBV12-5 and TRBJ1-6; D not resolved. The V gene's germline CDR1 is LGHNT and CDR2 FRNRAP. The V end was cut by 1 base, the J end by 8 bases, with 9 bases between. The CDR3 covers 14 residues. The CDR3 here is CASGLGLEYSPLHF. Written as DNA, the CDR3 is TGTGCTAGTGGTTTGGGACTGGAATATTCACCCCTCCACTTT.

Only one count was recorded for this clonotype. A read error may be the cause here, since a much bigger clone is one base away. The chain is built from TRBV7-2 and TRBJ2-5; D possibly corresponds to TRBD2 (6 bases). Germline V gives CDR1 SGHTA, CDR2 FQGNSA. Between the trimmed V and J ends, which lost 2 bases and 2 bases, there was a span of 12 bases. CDR3 size: 15 residues. In DNA, the CDR3 is TGTGCCAGCAGCTTACTAACGGGGAGGCAAGAGACCCAGTACTTC. It encodes CASSLLTGRQETQYF.

The chain recombines TRBV11-2 with TRBJ2-2, with TRBD1 as a possible D gene (5 bases). V was clipped by 2 bases and J by 1 base, with 11 bases between them. In germline, CDR1 is SGHAT, CDR2 FQNNGV. This CDR3 has 16 amino acids. In DNA form, the CDR3 reads TGTGCCAGCAGCTTAAGAAGGCAGGGGAACACCGGGGAGCTGTTTTTT. Its protein product is CASSLRRQGNTGELFF. The whole variable domain, filled in from reference TRBV11-2 and TRBJ2-2, reads EAGVAQSPRYKIIEKRQSVAFWCNPISGHATLYWYQQILGQGPKLLIQFQNNGVVDDSQLPKDRFSAERLKGVDSTLKIQPAKLEDSAVYLCASSLRRQGNTGELFFGEGSRLTVL.

The sample holds a few counts of this clonotype. The chain employs TRBV4-2 and TRBJ1-1, with D unresolved. Germline V gene lookup returns CDR1 LGHNA and CDR2 YNFKEQ. The CDR3 loop spans 15 amino acids. Trimming removed 0 bases at V and 1 base at J, with 9 bases between. The CDR3 reads CASSQDLGPNTEAFF. The CDR3 DNA reads TGTGCCAGCAGCCAAGACTTAGGGCCGAACACTGAAGCTTTCTTT.

The J gene is TRBJ2-2, the V gene TRBV27, with 10 bases that match TRBD2. The germline V gene has CDR1 MNHEY and CDR2 SMNVEV (reference sequence). CDR3 length: 18 amino acids. V was clipped by 3 bases and J by 4 bases; unmatched bases: 11. DNA for the CDR3: TGTGCCAGCAGTTTCAGAGCGGGGGGGGGGGGGGGCACCGGGGAGCTGTTTTTT. Protein product: CASSFRAGGGGGTGELFF.

This clonotype was seen many times. As DNA, the CDR3 is TGCGCCAGCAGCTTTTTAGGGACAGGGAGAAATCAAGGAGCAGATACGCAGTATTTT. Translation gives CASSFLGTGRNQGADTQYF. The chain joins TRBV5-1 to TRBJ2-3; TRBD1 matches 9 bases. V was clipped by 2 bases and J by 4 bases; unmatched bases: 17. The CDR3 runs 19 residues. CDR1 and CDR2 from the germline V gene are SGHRS and YFSETQ.

This chain connects TRBV10-1 to TRBJ1-1; D uncertain. Germline V CDR1 and CDR2: WNHNN, SYGVQD (reference sequence). V was pared by 5 bases and J by 5 bases, with 15 bases between. This CDR3 has 14 residues. The CDR3: CASSQTSAGTEAFF. CDR3 bases: TGCGCCAGCAGTCAGACATCCGCGGGAACTGAAGCTTTCTTT.

This clonotype was observed many times. This rearrangement joins TRBV6-5 to TRBJ1-1, with D hard to call. This CDR3 comprises 13 residues. Trimming removed 2 bases at V and 4 bases at J, with 8 bases between. Germline V gene sequence: CDR1 MNHEY, CDR2 SVGAGI. This CDR3 is CASSYGQPTEAFF. In nucleotides, the CDR3 is TGTGCCAGCAGTTACGGGCAGCCCACTGAAGCTTTCTTT.

This clonotype was detected only a few times. J is TRBJ2-3 and V is TRBV4-2; 8 nucleotides line up with TRBD1. V shed 2 bases, J shed 3 bases, and the junction held 1 base outside the gene matches. Germline loops: CDR1 LGHNA, CDR2 YNFKEQ. The CDR3 sequence is 14 residues long. CDR3 loop: CASSQRTGTDTQYF. The CDR3 DNA reads as TGTGCCAGCAGCCAAAGGACAGGGACAGATACGCAGTATTTT.

This clonotype has ten or more counts. The chain joins TRBV12-3 or TRBV12-4 to TRBJ1-5, with D maybe TRBD1 (6 bases). Trimming took off 5 bases at V and 2 bases at J, with 10 bases between the two ends. The CDR3 runs to 14 residues. This chain's CDR3 is CASSPDRRNQPQHF. DNA of the CDR3: TGTGCCAGCAGTCCCGACAGGCGCAATCAGCCCCAGCATTTT.

This clonotype was observed a handful of times. This chain joins TRBV12-3 or TRBV12-4 and TRBJ2-5; TRBD2 matches at 10 bases. V trimming: 1 base; J trimming: 3 bases; junction bases outside the gene matches: 8. The CDR3 runs 17 residues. CDR3 sequence: CASSLEVSGGPEETQYF. DNA of the CDR3: TGTGCCAGCAGTTTAGAAGTTAGCGGGGGGCCCGAAGAGACCCAGTACTTC.

This clonotype was counted a few times. V and J are TRBV4-1 and TRBJ1-1; D gene ambiguous. V was cut by 1 base and J by 1 base, with 10 bases left in between. CDR3 length equals 15 residues. CDR1 is MGHRA and CDR2 is YSYEKL in the germline V gene. The CDR3 nucleotides read TGCGCCAGCAGCCAAGGGGGTCTGTGGAACACTGAAGCTTTCTTT. It yields the protein CASSQGGLWNTEAFF.